This paragraph reports one TCR beta chain. The antigen this receptor binds is unknown. No base-level quality is on record; no much larger clone is a single base apart. The germline V gene (reference sequence) sets CDR1 to GTSNPN and CDR2 to SVGIG. Relative to germline, V is missing 1 base and J is missing 6 bases, with 12 bases of the junction outside any gene match. From its cysteine to its phenylalanine, the CDR3 spans 17 amino acids. Only the CDR3 portion is preserved as DNA: 51 bases, with reading frame beginning at the first base. Healthy HIV-negative adults with no recently reported acute infections or vaccinations were included as donors. All donors were Caucasian adults living in Nashville, Tennessee, USA. Magnetic negative selection was used to enrich CD4+ T cells, after which naive cells were positively selected on CD45RA and the negative fraction became the memory subset. After blood collection by leukapheresis, PBMCs were isolated using Ficoll-Histopaque density gradient centrifugation and then cryopreserved in the vapor phase of liquid nitrogen. Analytical flow cytometry was used to check the purity and quantity of each magnetically sorted T cell population. Genomic DNA was isolated from each sorted fraction and quantified by UV absorbance on a Nanodrop 2000c.

The data belong to a study of shared clonotypes between healthy human individuals (dated by TCRdb to 2018 to 2021). Study-level background: The cohort included a few men and a couple of women between 18 and 49 years of age. Per donor, three plates each were used for CD4 naive and CD4 memory, two for CD8 naive, and one for CD8 memory. To estimate repertoire size and how much clonotypes are shared between individuals, the study performed deep sequencing of blood TCR repertoires from about five healthy adults. Leukapheresis yielded between about 0.9 and 8.9 billion PBMCs per donor. To increase sequencing depth and limit assay-specific biases, different laboratories used diverse techniques to prepare libraries and sequence TCR repertoires.

General findings and caveats noted by the study authors: Naive subsets generally had larger estimated clonotype richness than memory subsets. Approximately 5% of naive CD4, approximately 3.7% of naive CD8, about 2.5% of memory CD4, and about 0.4% of memory CD8 clonotypes were shared across a few donors. Because the study included only a small number of donors, the genetic and exposure-history diversity represented was limited. Incomplete sequencing was indicated by rarefaction of sorted-subset datasets, despite the large sequencing depth. Pairwise subsampling indicated that sequencing depth was expected to affect the degree of clonotype sharing among donors. Sampling was restricted to blood, and TCR repertoires in tissue are likely to differ from TCR repertoires in blood. Higher generation probabilities were observed for clonotypes shared by all four sorted-subset donors than for non-shared clonotypes.

TCR CDR3 regions were amplified from genomic DNA by multiplex PCR using the deep immunoSEQ assay. For each cell subset, the extracted genomic DNA was distributed evenly across all wells of several immunoSEQ 96-well plates, and each plate served as one replicate. Each replicate PCR for sorted subsets received roughly 200 ng genomic DNA, equal to some 32,000 T cell genomes. Purified libraries were measured with a Qubit 3.0 fluorometer, size-checked on a Bioanalyzer 2100, and measured again with the KAPA Library Quantification kit. Each immunoSEQ 96-well plate was sequenced on its own single-read 150-cycle Illumina NextSeq 550 flow cell. Per the original workflow: Because the immunoSEQ output held only junctional sequences and lacked quality scores, the filtering could not match the filtering applied to full-length reads. Sequences were annotated with PyIR, a Python wrapper for IgBLAST v1.9, using IMGT germline references to assign V/J genes and CDR3. Any read was removed if the V/J assignment was weak (E-value above 1e-6), the CDR3 was missing, or the read contained stop codons, out-of-frame junctions, or ambiguous translated residues. V3J clonotypes were defined by identical inferred V gene, J gene, and CDR3 amino acid sequence. To compute the percentage overlap between repertoires, the number of shared unique clonotypes was divided by the size of the smaller repertoire. RTK rarefaction, the Chao1 estimator, and Recon v2.1 estimates of unobserved clonotypes were used to assess repertoire richness. Generation probabilities for all TCRbeta clonotypes obtained by the gDNA method from a few donors were computed using OLGA. The table was pulled from immuneACCESS by TCRdb, which kept in-frame rearrangements only. Such tables lose some clones; where checked, under half of the loss comes from unresolved V genes, and the rest has no known cause. V, J and clone size derive from that table, while D and trimming were established from the DNA sequence. The sample data list approximately 1,500,000 clones, and nearly 99% of these were observed just once. The ten largest clones capture about 0.45% of the sample.

This receptor was obtained from a man aged 25 to 40 in good health. The sequenced sample was naive CD4+ T cells sorted from blood. The sample's cell subset or site, from its label and the paper: CD45RA+ positively selected. This chain is built from TRBV30 and TRBJ2-7; the central 13 bases match TRBD2. The sequenced DNA is TGTGCCTGGAGTGCGCCGGGACTAGCGGGAACTGTGGGCGAGCAGTACTTC. This sequence encodes CAWSAPGLAGTVGEQYF.